The text below deals with one T cell receptor (beta chain). These data are taken from a study of blood T cell repertoires in COVID-19. This table comes from immunoSEQ multiplex PCR, and its TCRdb copy is limited to in-frame clones, with some not included. The sample holds about 98,000 clones, about 91% seen once. The germline gives CDR1 MNHEY, CDR2 SMNVEV (reference sequence). This CDR3 region has 13 residues. V lost 5 bases and J lost 4; bases outside the gene matches: 2. The source material was peripheral blood. The chain links TRBV27 to TRBJ1-2; 9 nucleotides line up with TRBD1. This clonotype was sampled from a man aged 18 to 30 with acute or convalescent COVID-19. The CDR3 loop reads CASSTDRGYGYTF. The CDR3, as DNA: TGTGCCAGCAGTACGGACAGGGGCTATGGCTACACCTTC.